This T cell receptor (beta chain) was profiled in a study of blood T cells in healthy people across ages. Next came a second PCR, run for about 6 to 12 cycles, which used a sample-barcoded 5' primer along with a J-beta primer mix. TCRdb processed the 5' RACE reads anew with MiXCR; each CDR3 protein has one entry. The sample holds about a million distinct CDR3 sequences, 40% to 60% seen once. This clonotype was seen only a few times. Its antigen remains unknown. At one end the junction does not follow the germline gene, possibly because of a read error. Study outcomes and limitations: Unsorted PBMCs ruled out conclusive naive versus antigen-experienced comparison. Age advanced and TCR beta diversity per million T cells fell, roughly linearly.

Germline CDR1 reads SGHTA; CDR2 reads FQGNSA. This CDR3 has 13 amino acids. The sample was blood. This TCR derives from a young man in good health. V and J are TRBV7-2 and TRBJ1-5, with D uncertain. The CDR3 loop is CASSLGRNQPQHF. DNA of the CDR3: TGTGCCAGCAGTTTAGGACGGAATCAGCCCCAGCATTTT. The variable domain in full, completed from reference TRBV7-2 and TRBJ1-5, reads GAGVSQSPSNKVTEKGKDVELRCDPISGHTALYWYRQSLGQGLEFLIYFQGNSAPDKSGLPSDRFSAERTGGSVSTLTIQRTQQEDSAVYLCASSLGRNQPQHFGDGTRLSIL.